Reported below is one T cell receptor (beta chain). This clonotype was detected a few times. Its antigen target is currently unknown. Base-call qualities are not available, and no considerably larger clone is one nucleotide away. The source of the sample is a study of T-cell reconstitution after alpha-beta-depleted transplantation in children (dated by TCRdb to 2016 to 2017). With regard to the full study: Using TCR repertoire profiling, the study followed T-cell immune reconstitution in a quantitative way in children after TCRalphabeta/CD19-depleted allogeneic hematopoietic cell transplantation. Beyond this particular receptor, the publication reports: Over the following months the frequencies of hyperexpanded clones went down, and after one year T-cell counts and TCRbeta diversity were mostly credited to newly produced T cells. In some patients, the high TCRbeta diversity seen at day 60 was put down to recipient T cells and intrathymic progenitors that had survived conditioning. Apparently early alphabetaT-cell count recovery about two months after transplant reportedly relied on only several hundred rapidly expanded clones derived from non-depleted graft cells.

The library was built by means of PCR. The listed sequencing device is Illumina HiSeq 2500. TCR library preparation used molecular barcoding, with unique molecular identifiers applied to normalize quantification of the TCRbeta repertoire. TCRdb passed the public sequencing reads through fastp at Q25 and MiXCR, retaining productive beta sequences. Here each entry gathers all rows of one CDR3 protein and keeps the most common genes and DNA. A total of about 130,000 distinct CDR3 sequences appear in this sample, roughly 10% of them only once. The top ten clonotypes cover 24% of the sample. The treatment or condition label, as the study defines it: allogeneic hematopoietic cell transplantation with graft depleted of TCRalphabeta T cells and CD19 B cells. Transplant recipients were children who received TCRalphabeta/CD19-depleted allogeneic hematopoietic cell grafts. Source: PBMCs, mostly from graft donor cells, taken 180 days after TCRalphabeta/CD19-depleted stem cell transplant. The clonotype was recovered from a girl less than two years old who had a stem cell transplant for combined immunodeficiency, so the T cells may come from the graft donor.

The CDR3 reads CSARARGDEQFF. The DNA sequence is given as TGCAGTGCTAGAGCTAGGGGAGATGAGCAGTTCTTC. The chain is encoded by TRBV20-1 joined to TRBJ2-1; the D call could be TRBD1 or TRBD2, with each sharing 5 bases. V sheds 1 base and J sheds 8 bases, leaving 9 bases between their ends. Reading from cysteine to phenylalanine, the CDR3 counts 12 amino acids. Solely the CDR3 DNA is kept, with 36 bases framed from the first base. CDR1 and CDR2, per the germline V gene (reference sequence), are DFQATT and SNEGSKA.